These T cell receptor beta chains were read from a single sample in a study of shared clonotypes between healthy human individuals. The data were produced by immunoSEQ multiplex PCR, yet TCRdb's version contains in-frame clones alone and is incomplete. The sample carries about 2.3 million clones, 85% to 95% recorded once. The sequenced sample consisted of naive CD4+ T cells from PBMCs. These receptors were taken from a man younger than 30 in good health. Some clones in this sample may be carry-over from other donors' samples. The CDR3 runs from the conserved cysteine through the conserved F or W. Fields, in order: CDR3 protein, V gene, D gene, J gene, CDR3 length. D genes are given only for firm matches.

cdr3_aa: CASRSSFQAHEQYF; v_call: TRBV11-2; d_call: NA; j_call: TRBJ2-7; cdr3_length: 14
cdr3_aa: CASRRDPTNDYAQNGYTF; v_call: TRBV19; d_call: NA; j_call: TRBJ1-2; cdr3_length: 18
cdr3_aa: CASSSGEGLEDTEAFF; v_call: TRBV5-4; d_call: NA; j_call: TRBJ1-1; cdr3_length: 16
cdr3_aa: CSVVGSSGGYGYTF; v_call: TRBV29-1; d_call: NA; j_call: TRBJ1-2; cdr3_length: 14
cdr3_aa: CASSQVAGSIYGYTF; v_call: TRBV4-1; d_call: NA; j_call: TRBJ1-2; cdr3_length: 15
cdr3_aa: CATADTTYEQYF; v_call: TRBV10-3; d_call: NA; j_call: TRBJ2-7; cdr3_length: 12
cdr3_aa: CASSSRDKNEKLFF; v_call: TRBV18; d_call: NA; j_call: TRBJ1-4; cdr3_length: 14
cdr3_aa: CASSPVSRQGQFF; v_call: TRBV7-2; d_call: TRBD1; j_call: TRBJ2-1; cdr3_length: 13
cdr3_aa: CASSPSRPSGANVLTF; v_call: TRBV27; d_call: NA; j_call: TRBJ2-6; cdr3_length: 16
cdr3_aa: CASSNDRSTEAFF; v_call: TRBV2; d_call: NA; j_call: TRBJ1-1; cdr3_length: 13
cdr3_aa: CASSLRDILQYF; v_call: TRBV5-6; d_call: NA; j_call: TRBJ2-3; cdr3_length: 12
cdr3_aa: CASSFGSTGELFF; v_call: TRBV7-9; d_call: NA; j_call: TRBJ2-2; cdr3_length: 13
cdr3_aa: CASSRRTGVGSGANVLTF; v_call: TRBV27; d_call: TRBD1; j_call: TRBJ2-6; cdr3_length: 18
cdr3_aa: CSVERSGRGDTQYF; v_call: TRBV29-1; d_call: TRBD2; j_call: TRBJ2-3; cdr3_length: 14
cdr3_aa: CASSLPGRLSGANVLTF; v_call: TRBV5-8; d_call: NA; j_call: TRBJ2-6; cdr3_length: 17
cdr3_aa: CASSLNRDSVETQYF; v_call: TRBV5-4; d_call: NA; j_call: TRBJ2-5; cdr3_length: 15
cdr3_aa: CASSPFRVIYVESDTQYF; v_call: TRBV14; d_call: NA; j_call: TRBJ2-3; cdr3_length: 18
cdr3_aa: CASRGLALSRDEQYF; v_call: TRBV27; d_call: NA; j_call: TRBJ2-7; cdr3_length: 15
cdr3_aa: CASSALGAYGYTF; v_call: TRBV6-1; d_call: NA; j_call: TRBJ1-2; cdr3_length: 13
cdr3_aa: CASSQGTGSGANVLTF; v_call: TRBV4-3; d_call: TRBD1; j_call: TRBJ2-6; cdr3_length: 16
cdr3_aa: CASSTTQGLYGYTF; v_call: TRBV19; d_call: NA; j_call: TRBJ1-2; cdr3_length: 14
cdr3_aa: CASSSLGTGEETQYF; v_call: TRBV7-6; d_call: TRBD1; j_call: TRBJ2-5; cdr3_length: 15
cdr3_aa: CASSLEGGGKAFF; v_call: TRBV7-9; d_call: NA; j_call: TRBJ1-1; cdr3_length: 13
cdr3_aa: CASSIDLRGRMAKNIQYF; v_call: TRBV19; d_call: NA; j_call: TRBJ2-4; cdr3_length: 18
cdr3_aa: CASSPTSAGELFF; v_call: TRBV5-1; d_call: TRBD2; j_call: TRBJ2-2; cdr3_length: 13
cdr3_aa: CASSLGGTSGYNEQFF; v_call: TRBV5-4; d_call: TRBD2; j_call: TRBJ2-1; cdr3_length: 16
cdr3_aa: CASSTGVPGLNTEAFF; v_call: TRBV18; d_call: TRBD1; j_call: TRBJ1-1; cdr3_length: 16
cdr3_aa: CASSLGFRTSGSTDTQYF; v_call: TRBV5-1; d_call: TRBD2; j_call: TRBJ2-3; cdr3_length: 18
cdr3_aa: CSVGTSGRLYEQYF; v_call: TRBV29-1; d_call: TRBD2; j_call: TRBJ2-7; cdr3_length: 14
cdr3_aa: CTSSQAMDREESEAFF; v_call: TRBV1; d_call: NA; j_call: TRBJ1-1; cdr3_length: 16
cdr3_aa: CASSDSRGYTF; v_call: TRBV6-4; d_call: NA; j_call: TRBJ1-2; cdr3_length: 11
cdr3_aa: CTSSQVPSLGEQYF; v_call: TRBV1; d_call: NA; j_call: TRBJ2-7; cdr3_length: 14
cdr3_aa: CASSFVDGGTYNEQFF; v_call: TRBV5-1; d_call: NA; j_call: TRBJ2-1; cdr3_length: 16
cdr3_aa: CASSSRTSVKAYEQYF; v_call: TRBV5-5; d_call: TRBD2; j_call: TRBJ2-7; cdr3_length: 16
cdr3_aa: CASSRHGGEAEAFF; v_call: TRBV6-5; d_call: NA; j_call: TRBJ1-1; cdr3_length: 14
cdr3_aa: CASSQIGTGANSPLHF; v_call: TRBV4-2; d_call: TRBD1; j_call: TRBJ1-6; cdr3_length: 16
cdr3_aa: CASSTGVEYGYTF; v_call: TRBV2; d_call: TRBD1; j_call: TRBJ1-2; cdr3_length: 13
cdr3_aa: CASSDQTDEQFF; v_call: TRBV27; d_call: NA; j_call: TRBJ2-1; cdr3_length: 12
cdr3_aa: CASSPSRRSSYEQYF; v_call: TRBV5-1; d_call: NA; j_call: TRBJ2-7; cdr3_length: 15
cdr3_aa: CASSAGGNTQYF; v_call: TRBV2; d_call: NA; j_call: TRBJ2-3; cdr3_length: 12
cdr3_aa: CASSLGSDNYGYTF; v_call: TRBV7-9; d_call: NA; j_call: TRBJ1-2; cdr3_length: 14
cdr3_aa: CASSLVTGTTHYGQYF; v_call: TRBV11-2; d_call: TRBD2; j_call: TRBJ2-4; cdr3_length: 16
cdr3_aa: CASSLDSLLNEQFF; v_call: TRBV5-1; d_call: NA; j_call: TRBJ2-1; cdr3_length: 14
cdr3_aa: CASSMQGALIWGYGYTF; v_call: TRBV19; d_call: TRBD1; j_call: TRBJ1-2; cdr3_length: 17
cdr3_aa: CASSDRGNQPQHF; v_call: TRBV19; d_call: TRBD1; j_call: TRBJ1-5; cdr3_length: 13
cdr3_aa: CASRGRTYEQYF; v_call: TRBV27; d_call: TRBD2; j_call: TRBJ2-7; cdr3_length: 12
cdr3_aa: CASSDYRGWSSYEQYF; v_call: TRBV6-4; d_call: TRBD1; j_call: TRBJ2-7; cdr3_length: 16
cdr3_aa: CASIRGVYGYTF; v_call: TRBV2; d_call: NA; j_call: TRBJ1-2; cdr3_length: 12
cdr3_aa: CASSLAGRGRDGYTF; v_call: TRBV7-8; d_call: TRBD1; j_call: TRBJ1-2; cdr3_length: 15
cdr3_aa: CASSFNRGSVQPQHF; v_call: TRBV28; d_call: TRBD1; j_call: TRBJ1-5; cdr3_length: 15
cdr3_aa: CASSLEGQTNNEQFF; v_call: TRBV5-1; d_call: TRBD1; j_call: TRBJ2-1; cdr3_length: 15
cdr3_aa: CASSDVWLGGNTIYF; v_call: TRBV2; d_call: NA; j_call: TRBJ1-3; cdr3_length: 15
cdr3_aa: CATSSDKINAGPVRYGYTF; v_call: TRBV15; d_call: NA; j_call: TRBJ1-2; cdr3_length: 19
cdr3_aa: CASSRGTSGSSSVTGELFF; v_call: TRBV11-2; d_call: TRBD2; j_call: TRBJ2-2; cdr3_length: 19